Described below is a single TCR beta chain sequence and its context. Its antigen specificity is not known. This specimen comes from a study of CXCR3-negative and CXCR3-positive naive CD8 T cells (dated by TCRdb to between 2018 and 2020). With respect to the entire study: In total, 130 million or so TRB reads were obtained, which works out to roughly 1.5 +/- 0.3 million reads per library. The diversity and physicochemical repertoire analyses included 11 donors pooled from two independent experiments. Naive subsets from 5 or 6 donors and memory cells from 3 donors were included in the TRBV-TRBJ cluster analysis.

For every CD8+ T cell subset, 300,000 cells were flow-sorted straight into RLT lysis buffer, and each subset was sorted in triplicate. Naive CD8+ T cells were defined stringently as CD45RO-CCR7+CD27+CD95- to exclude memory contaminants. Peripheral blood mononuclear cells were isolated from buffy coats using standard density gradient centrifugation. Naive CXCR3-negative and CXCR3-positive CD8+ T cells were flow-sorted on a FACSAria III. Total RNA was extracted from sorted cells using an RNeasy Mini Kit. The sequencer listed for this sample is NextSeq 550. The Human TCR Profiling Kit (MiLaboratory) was used to prepare UMI-labeled 5' RACE TRB cDNA libraries. cDNA synthesis used the entire amount of extracted RNA, and PCR amplification then used the entire amount of cDNA produced. Libraries were prepared in parallel with an identical number of PCR cycles. The original methods were these. With a minimum of two reads required per UMI, MIGEC and MiXCR pulled out about 50,000 +/- 10,000 unique UMI-labeled TRB cDNA molecules from each library. On average, 40,000 +/- 10,000 functional in-frame TRB CDR3 nucleotide clonotypes lacking stop codons were found per library. After downsampling to 5000 UMI-labeled TRB molecules per sample, diversity metrics, including normalized Shannon-Wiener and Chao1, were computed in VDJtools. Clonotype-size-weighted physicochemical properties of the central five CDR3 residues (interaction energy, strength, volume and Kidera factor 4) were computed in VDJtools. One entry per CDR3 protein sequence results from the TCRdb reprocessing of the reads, with DNA left out. These V and J calls rely on TCRdb rather than the paper's analysis. The table kept for this sample lists about 98,000 distinct CDR3 sequences. The ten largest make up roughly 0.99% of the sample.

CDR1 and CDR2, looked up from the germline V gene, are SGHTA and FQGNSA. From the cysteine up to the phenylalanine, the CDR3 has a length of 14 residues. No DNA accompanies this entry. Broader findings and caveats from the paper: Both naive subsets had comparably high repertoire diversity, while memory CD8+ T cells had much lower repertoire diversity. Surface CD5, linked to self-reactivity in mice, was comparable between naive subsets; TCR interaction strength was therefore also inferred from TRB CDR3 physicochemical properties. Within the same donor, TRBV-TRBJ usage looked similar between naive CXCR3-negative and CXCR3-positive cells, but memory cells had distinct patterns. Because CXCR3 expression was partially decreased after cryopreservation, freshly isolated PBMCs were used for most assays. Compared with CXCR3-negative naive cells, CXCR3-positive naive cells had TRB CDR3s with higher hydrophobicity (lower Kidera factor 4), lower energy, and higher strength and volume indices.

The sample consisted of naive CXCR3+ CD8+ T cells from blood. Per the publication, the cell subset or site label means: CD45RO-CCR7+CD27+CD95- naive CD8+ T cells expressing CXCR3 (TNR3+). The sequence was obtained from a human donor in good health. Some clones in this sample may be carry-over from other donors' samples. In this chain, TRBV7-2 is recombined with TRBJ2-1; as DNA is missing, the TRBD1 call by TCRdb cannot be tested. CDR3 loop: CASSPSLGSDEQFF.